This T cell receptor beta chain appears in the sequencing data of a study of OX40 agonist ivuxolimab in advanced cancers. The table came from immunoSEQ multiplex PCR; TCRdb's copy has only in-frame clones and leaves some out. In the table there are 50,000 to 75,000 clones, less than 90% of which are singletons. CDR1 is SGHTS, CDR2 YDEGEE, per germline. This CDR3 has 13 amino acids. V lost 5 bases and J lost 2, with 8 bases in between. This receptor was obtained from an adult with an advanced solid tumor such as melanoma, head and neck, liver or kidney cancer. The input for sequencing was CD4+ or CD8+ T cells sorted from blood, taken in a trial of the OX40 agonist ivuxolimab. V is TRBV5-8 and J is TRBJ1-5, with D unresolved. In DNA form, the CDR3 reads TGTGCCAGCAGGAACATGGGCAATCAGCCCCAGCATTTT. This sequence encodes CASRNMGNQPQHF.